This TCR beta chain appears in the sequencing data of a study of regulatory T cells in long-lasting Graves disease. The time point denotes: newly diagnosed GD, antithyroid drugs for less than 3 months. PBMC RNA served as the TCR library source. iRepertoire HTBI primers and Arm-PCR of CDR3 regions built TCR beta libraries. As handled by the study authors: Gene usage covered about 62 TRBV and 14 to 15 TRBJ segments. TCRdb called the multiplex PCR reads again in MiXCR, with one record for every CDR3 protein. The V and J calls and clone size come from TCRdb's table, not from the authors' own analysis. There are about 370,000 distinct CDR3 sequences in the sample; around a sixth occur only once, and 22% lies in the top ten. Trimming removed 2 bases from V and 0 bases from J, with 12 bases in between. The CDR3 covers 16 residues. CDR1 and CDR2 from the germline V gene are SGHDT and YYEEEE. This clonotype was seen many times. Its specificity is unknown.

The study, taken as a whole, reports: Persistent Graves' patients showed a TCR diversity that was lower than that of newly diagnosed ones.

The V gene is TRBV5-6, the J gene TRBJ2-4; D not resolved. This sample comprised peripheral blood mononuclear cells (PBMCs), obtained at new diagnosis, from a patient treated with antithyroid drugs. The sequence was collected from a female donor with Graves disease. The CDR3 DNA reads as TGTGCCAGCAGCTTCGTCGGAACACTAGCCAAAAACATTCAGTACTTC. It encodes CASSFVGTLAKNIQYF.